This T cell receptor beta chain was recorded in a study of shared clonotypes between healthy human individuals. A remark on this clone: Its antigen remains unknown.

Cells designated naive CD8 were CD45RO-negative and were positively selected for CCR7, with terminally differentiated effector memory CD45RA+ cells excluded. Data came from immunoSEQ multiplex PCR; TCRdb stores just in-frame clones and leaves some out. The sample lists roughly 600,000 clones, 95% to 98% occurring once. Study observations and caveats: Unshared clonotypes carried lower generation probabilities than those common to all four donors.

V lost 1 base and J lost 5, with 12 bases in between. CDR1 is SQVTM, CDR2 ANQGSEA, per germline. The CDR3 has 14 residues. The material sequenced was naive CD8+ T cells sorted from blood. The gene calls are TRBV29-1 and TRBJ2-1; D is unclear. This receptor was taken from a man aged 25-40 years in good health. CDR3: CSVEGGMENNEQFF. CDR3 coding DNA: TGCAGCGTTGAAGGTGGGATGGAGAACAATGAGCAGTTCTTC.